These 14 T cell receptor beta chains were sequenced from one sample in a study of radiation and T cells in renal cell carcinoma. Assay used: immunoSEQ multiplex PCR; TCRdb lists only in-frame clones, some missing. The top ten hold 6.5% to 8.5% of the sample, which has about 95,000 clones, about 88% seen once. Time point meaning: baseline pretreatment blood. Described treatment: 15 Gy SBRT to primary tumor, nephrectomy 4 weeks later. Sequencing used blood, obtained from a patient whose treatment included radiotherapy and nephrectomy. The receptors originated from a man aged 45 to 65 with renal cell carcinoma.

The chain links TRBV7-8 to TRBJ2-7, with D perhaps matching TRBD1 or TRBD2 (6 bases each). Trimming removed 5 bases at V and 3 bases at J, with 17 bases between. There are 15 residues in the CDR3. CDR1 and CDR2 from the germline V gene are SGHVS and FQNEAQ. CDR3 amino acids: CASSSNGGPYYEQYF. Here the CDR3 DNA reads TGTGCCAGCAGCAGCAACGGGGGCCCGTACTACGAGCAGTACTTC.

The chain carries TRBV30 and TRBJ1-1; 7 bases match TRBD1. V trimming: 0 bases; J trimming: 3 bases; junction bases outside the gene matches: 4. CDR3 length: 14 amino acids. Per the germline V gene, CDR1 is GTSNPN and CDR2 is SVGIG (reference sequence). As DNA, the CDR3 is TGTGCCTGGAGTGTACCGGACAGGCACACTGAAGCTTTCTTT. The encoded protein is CAWSVPDRHTEAFF. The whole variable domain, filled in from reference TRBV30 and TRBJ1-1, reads SQTIHQWPATLVQPVGSPLSLECTVEGTSNPNLYWYRQAAGRGLQLLFYSVGIGQISSEVPQNLSASRPQDRQFILSSKKLLLSDSGFYLCAWSVPDRHTEAFFGQGTRLTVV.

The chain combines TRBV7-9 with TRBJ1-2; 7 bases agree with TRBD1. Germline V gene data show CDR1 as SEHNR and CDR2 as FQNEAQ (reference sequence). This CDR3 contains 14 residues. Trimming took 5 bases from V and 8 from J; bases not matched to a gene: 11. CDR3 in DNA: TGTGCCAGCAGCACAGGGGAGGGTTCGCGAGGCTACACCTTC. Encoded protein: CASSTGEGSRGYTF.

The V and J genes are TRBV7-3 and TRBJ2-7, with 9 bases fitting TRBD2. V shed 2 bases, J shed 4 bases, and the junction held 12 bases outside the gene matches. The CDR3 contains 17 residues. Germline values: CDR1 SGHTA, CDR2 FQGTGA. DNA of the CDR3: TGTGCCAGCAGCTTACCCCTTAGCGGGAGCCCGACTTACGAGCAGTACTTC. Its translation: CASSLPLSGSPTYEQYF.

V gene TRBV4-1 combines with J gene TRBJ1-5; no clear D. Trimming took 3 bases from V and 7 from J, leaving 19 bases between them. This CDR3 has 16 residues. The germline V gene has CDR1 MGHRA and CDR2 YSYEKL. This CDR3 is CASSQVSRSGGQPQHF. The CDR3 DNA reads TGCGCCAGCAGCCAGGTGTCTCGGTCAGGCGGGCAGCCCCAGCATTTT.

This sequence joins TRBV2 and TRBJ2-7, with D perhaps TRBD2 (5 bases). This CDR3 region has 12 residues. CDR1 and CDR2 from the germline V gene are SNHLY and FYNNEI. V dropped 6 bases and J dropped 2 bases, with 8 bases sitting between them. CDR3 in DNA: TGTGCCAGCAGCGGCGGGCCCTACGAGCAGTACTTC. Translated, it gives CASSGGPYEQYF.

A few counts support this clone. The CDR3 region has the DNA TGTGCCAGCAGCCCTAGGAGGGGCAGTTCCTGGGCAGATACGCAGTATTTT. This gives the protein CASSPRRGSSWADTQYF. The chain recombines TRBV7-9 with TRBJ2-3; D perhaps matches TRBD2 (6 bases). Germline loops: CDR1 SEHNR, CDR2 FQNEAQ (reference sequence). Trimming stripped 5 bases from V and 4 bases from J, with 22 bases between. This CDR3 comprises 17 residues.

The chain's CDR3 is CASSLGTSGRNEQFF. The CDR3 region has the DNA TGTGCCAGCAGTTTGGGGACTAGCGGGAGAAATGAGCAGTTCTTC. The chain recombines TRBV27 with TRBJ2-1, with 14 bases identical to TRBD2. The CDR3 is 15 residues long. The ends lost 3 bases at V and 7 bases at J; junction bases unmatched: 2. CDR1 is MNHEY, CDR2 SMNVEV, per germline (reference sequence).

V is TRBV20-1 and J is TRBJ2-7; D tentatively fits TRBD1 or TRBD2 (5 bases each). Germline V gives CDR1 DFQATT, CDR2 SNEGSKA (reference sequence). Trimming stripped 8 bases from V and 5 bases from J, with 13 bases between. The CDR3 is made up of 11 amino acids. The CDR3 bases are TGCAGTCAATTTTGGGGACACGAGCAGTACTTC. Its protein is CSQFWGHEQYF.

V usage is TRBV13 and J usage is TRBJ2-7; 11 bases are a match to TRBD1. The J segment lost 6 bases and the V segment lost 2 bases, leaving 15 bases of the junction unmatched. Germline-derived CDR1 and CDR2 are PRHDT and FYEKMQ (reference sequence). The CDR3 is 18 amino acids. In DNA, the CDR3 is TGTGCCAGCAGCTTATTACCCCCCTATGGGACAGGGGGTGGCGAGCAGTACTTC. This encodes CASSLLPPYGTGGGEQYF.

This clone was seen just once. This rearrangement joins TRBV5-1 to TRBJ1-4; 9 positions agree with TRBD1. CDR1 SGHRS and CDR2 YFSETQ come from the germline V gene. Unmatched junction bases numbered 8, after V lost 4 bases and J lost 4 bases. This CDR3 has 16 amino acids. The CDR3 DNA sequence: TGCGCCAGCAGCCTGACAGGGGGGACAAGTAATGAAAAACTGTTTTTT. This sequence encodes CASSLTGGTSNEKLFF.

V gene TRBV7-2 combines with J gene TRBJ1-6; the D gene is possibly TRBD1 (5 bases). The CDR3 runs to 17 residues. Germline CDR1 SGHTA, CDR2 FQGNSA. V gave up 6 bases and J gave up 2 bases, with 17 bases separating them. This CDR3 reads CASRLGRGRPYNSPLHF. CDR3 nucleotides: TGTGCCAGCAGGCTCGGTAGGGGCCGGCCCTATAATTCACCCCTCCACTTT.

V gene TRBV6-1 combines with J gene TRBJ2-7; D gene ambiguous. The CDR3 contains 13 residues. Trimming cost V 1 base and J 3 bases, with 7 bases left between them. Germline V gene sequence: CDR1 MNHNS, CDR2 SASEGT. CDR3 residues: CASSEEGFYEQYF. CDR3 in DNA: TGTGCCAGCAGTGAAGAGGGCTTCTACGAGCAGTACTTC.

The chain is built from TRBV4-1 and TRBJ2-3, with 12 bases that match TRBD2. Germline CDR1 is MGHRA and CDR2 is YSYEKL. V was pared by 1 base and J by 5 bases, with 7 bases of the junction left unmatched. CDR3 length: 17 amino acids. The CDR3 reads CASSQVYLAGGLDTQYF. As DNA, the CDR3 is TGCGCCAGCAGCCAAGTTTACCTAGCGGGAGGGTTAGATACGCAGTATTTT.